Presented here are 22 T cell receptor beta chains from one specimen sequenced in a study of T-cell memory formation after mild COVID-19. TCRdb called the 5' RACE reads again in MiXCR, with one record for every CDR3 protein. Altogether some 450,000 distinct CDR3 sequences are present, approximately 18% being singletons, with the ten largest covering roughly 21%. Sequencing input: PBMCs or a T cell subset sorted from them (not recorded which). These receptor sequences come from a man aged 18 to 30 who had mild COVID-19 (a few samples of this study predate the infection). Cell type and time point are not known.

This clonotype was recorded a few times. The chain carries TRBV13 and TRBJ1-1, with D uncertain. There are 13 residues in the CDR3. The germline CDR1 and CDR2 sequences are PRHDT and FYEKMQ (reference sequence). V lost 4 bases and J 1 base, leaving 7 bases between the germline ends. The CDR3: CASSSLTNTEAFF. In nucleotides, the CDR3 is TGTGCCAGCAGCTCCCTTACGAACACTGAAGCTTTCTTT.

The V call is TRBV6-6, the J call TRBJ1-2; 8 nucleotides agree with TRBD1. V dropped 2 bases and J dropped 7; count of bases not matched to a gene: 6. Germline CDR1 reads MNHNY; CDR2 reads SVGAGI (reference sequence). The CDR3 extends over 14 amino acids. The DNA of the CDR3 is TGTGCCAGCAGTTACCCAAGGACAGGGACTGGCTACACCTTC. Protein sequence: CASSYPRTGTGYTF.

The chain links TRBV14 to TRBJ1-2, with unresolved D. V was shortened by 0 bases and J by 3 bases, with 14 bases between the two germline ends. Germline-derived CDR1 and CDR2 are SGHDN and FVKESK. The CDR3 has 16 amino acids. The CDR3 nucleotides are TGTGCCAGCAGCCAAGATGGGAGTATGGGCTACTATGGCTACACCTTC. Encoded protein: CASSQDGSMGYYGYTF.

Only a few counts were recorded for this clonotype. V and J are TRBV29-1 and TRBJ2-4; tentatively, D is TRBD1 or TRBD2 (5 bases each). The CDR3 is made up of 13 amino acids. V was cut by 5 bases and J by 5 bases, with 13 bases left in between. Germline V CDR1 and CDR2: SQVTM, ANQGSEA. The CDR3 DNA follows: TGCAGCGTTAGGGACGGAACCCAAAACATTCAGTACTTC. Translation: CSVRDGTQNIQYF.

The chain recombines TRBV15 with TRBJ2-7, with 10 bases fitting TRBD1. Germline assignment: CDR1 LNHNV and CDR2 YYDKDF (reference sequence). The junction had 11 bases not matched to a gene; V was cut back by 0 bases and J by 9 bases. The CDR3 is 16 residues long. The CDR3 here is CATSRERAGTGEGQYF. For the CDR3, the DNA is TGTGCCACCAGCAGAGAAAGGGCCGGGACAGGGGAAGGGCAGTACTTC.

This clonotype was counted only a few times. The rearrangement uses TRBV7-2 and TRBJ2-6; a possible D gene is TRBD2 (6 bases). Trimming stripped 1 base from V and 3 bases from J, with 10 bases between. Looked up from germline, CDR1 is SGHTA and CDR2 is FQGNSA. There are 16 residues in the CDR3. CDR3 sequence reads: CASSLVSGVGANVLTF. The CDR3, as DNA: TGTGCCAGCAGCTTAGTCTCGGGGGTTGGGGCCAACGTCCTGACTTTC.

This sequence joins TRBV6-2 or TRBV6-3 and TRBJ1-5, with 10 positions matching TRBD1. This CDR3 contains 18 residues. Germline V gene lookup returns CDR1 MNHEY and CDR2 SVGEGT. V shed 2 bases and J 7 bases; nucleotides not matched to a gene: 14. The CDR3 DNA reads as TGTGCCAGCAGTTACGGGCTCCTCCGGACAGGGGGACGCCAGCCCCAGCATTTT. Its protein product is CASSYGLLRTGGRQPQHF.

This clonotype was counted only a few times. This chain uses TRBV28 with TRBJ2-7; D is unresolved. The V gene's germline CDR1 is MDHEN and CDR2 SYDVKM. V was trimmed by 6 bases and J by 0 bases, leaving 12 bases between them. The CDR3 runs to 14 residues. The CDR3, as DNA: TGTGCCAGCAGCTTCATAGGACGCTCCTACGAGCAGTACGTC. Protein: CASSFIGRSYEQYV.

The chain uses TRBV18 and TRBJ2-2; tentative D call: TRBD1 (5 bases). The CDR3 has 17 residues. Germline V gene sequence: CDR1 KGHSH, CDR2 LQKENI. Trimming pared 1 base from V and 1 base from J, leaving 13 bases between. The CDR3 DNA sequence: TGTGCCAGCTCACCACTTACAGGCCCACTGAACACCGGGGAGCTGTTTTTT. Its translation: CASSPLTGPLNTGELFF.

This clonotype was picked up many times. The J gene is TRBJ1-2, the V gene TRBV7-9, with a possible D match to TRBD1 (5 bases). V gave up 4 bases and J gave up 6 bases, with 12 bases separating them. This CDR3 region has 13 residues. Germline assignment: CDR1 SEHNR and CDR2 FQNEAQ (reference sequence). The CDR3 coding sequence is TGTGCCAGCAGCTCCCCCGGGGGTGATGGCTACACCTTC. It is translated as CASSSPGGDGYTF.

The J gene is TRBJ1-4, the V gene TRBV21-1. TRBV21-1 is a recognized pseudogene. The CDR3 spans 14 residues. The CDR3 DNA is TGTGCCAGCAGCGGACCAGGGCAGGGAGAAAAACTGTTTTTT. Its translation is CASSGPGQGEKLFF.

The chain couples TRBV4-3 to TRBJ2-4; a possible D gene is TRBD2 (5 bases). The CDR3 runs to 15 residues. V was clipped by 5 bases and J by 7 bases, with 18 bases between them. Germline CDR1 and CDR2: LGHNA and YSLEER. As DNA, the CDR3 is TGCGCCAGCAGCACCACTACCAACCCTAGCAACATTCAGTACTTC. Protein product: CASSTTTNPSNIQYF.

The table lists this clonotype with a few counts. The V and J genes are TRBV12-3 or TRBV12-4 and TRBJ1-5; maybe TRBD1 (5 bases). With 5 bases removed from V and 1 base from J, the gap between germline ends came to 15 bases. There are 16 residues in the CDR3. DNA of the CDR3: TGTGCCAGCAGTCCTGGACCTCAGGGAAGCAATCAGCCCCAGCATTTT. Protein: CASSPGPQGSNQPQHF.

This clonotype was seen a handful of times. The chain recombines TRBV7-9 with TRBJ2-5; the D gene is possibly TRBD1 (6 bases). In germline, CDR1 is SEHNR, CDR2 FQNEAQ (reference sequence). Trimming removed 5 bases at V and 5 bases at J, with 18 bases between. The CDR3 is 15 residues long. CDR3 in amino acids: CASSPPPWGRETQYF. CDR3 DNA sequence: TGTGCCAGCAGCCCGCCCCCGTGGGGGCGGGAGACCCAGTACTTC.

This clonotype appeared a few times. The rearrangement uses TRBV29-1 and TRBJ2-3; TRBD1 might be the D (5 bases). Looked up from germline, CDR1 is SQVTM and CDR2 is ANQGSEA. The V end was cut by 5 bases, the J end by 0 bases, with 15 bases between. The CDR3 runs to 15 residues. The CDR3, as DNA: TGCAGCGTTAAAGGGGCCGAAGACAGCACAGATACGCAGTATTTT. It specifies CSVKGAEDSTDTQYF.

The chain uses TRBV10-3 and TRBJ1-1; TRBD1 is a possible D gene (6 bases). V dropped 6 bases and J dropped 2 bases, with 13 bases sitting between them. The CDR3 has 14 amino acids. The V gene's germline CDR1 is ENHRY and CDR2 SYGVKD. The CDR3 DNA reads TGTGCCATCAGCGGGTCACAGGGTAACACTGAAGCTTTCTTT. Its translation is CAISGSQGNTEAFF.

V and J are TRBV9 and TRBJ2-3, with 11 bases identical to TRBD2. J lost 5 bases, V lost 4 bases, and 6 bases had no gene match. This CDR3 is 15 amino acids long. The germline V gene encodes CDR1 SGDLS and CDR2 YYNGEE. The CDR3 DNA reads as TGTGCCAGCAGCACCCTAGCGGGGGGCCTAGATACGCAGTATTTT. Encoded protein: CASSTLAGGLDTQYF. Using reference TRBV9 and TRBJ2-3 for the parts outside the CDR3, the full variable domain is DSGVTQTPKHLITATGQRVTLRCSPRSGDLSVYWYQQSLDQGLQFLIQYYNGEERAKGNILERFSAQQFPDLHSELNLSSLELGDSALYFCASSTLAGGLDTQYFGPGTRLTVL.

CDR3 amino acids: CASSRNSGSSYEQYF. The CDR3 DNA reads TGCGCCAGCAGCCGAAATTCCGGGTCATCCTACGAGCAGTACTTC. V and J are TRBV5-1 and TRBJ2-7; D is undetermined. Trimming pared 4 bases from V and 1 base from J, leaving 15 bases between. The CDR3 totals 15 residues. Germline V CDR1 and CDR2: SGHRS, YFSETQ. Drawing the rest from reference TRBV5-1 and TRBJ2-7, the complete variable domain is KAGVTQTPRYLIKTRGQQVTLSCSPISGHRSVSWYQQTPGQGLQFLFEYFSETQRNKGNFPGRFSGRQFSNSRSEMNVSTLELGDSALYLCASSRNSGSSYEQYFGPGTRLTVT.

The chain links TRBV11-3 to TRBJ1-1, with D possibly matching TRBD1 (5 bases). The length of the CDR3 is 14 residues. CDR1 and CDR2 (germline): SGHNT, YENEEA. Trimming cost V 4 bases and J 2 bases, with 11 bases left between them. The CDR3 reads CASSSGRGNTEAFF. CDR3 in DNA: TGTGCCAGCAGCTCGGGTCGGGGCAACACTGAAGCTTTCTTT.

This clonotype was seen a few times. The chain uses TRBV7-9 and TRBJ2-2; possible D gene TRBD1, 5 bases. The CDR3 sequence is 15 residues long. Trimming cost V 5 bases and J 1 base, with 11 bases left between them. CDR1 is SEHNR and CDR2 is FQNEAQ in the germline V gene (reference sequence). The CDR3 protein is CASSQTVLNTGELFF. The CDR3 nucleotides read TGTGCCAGCAGCCAGACAGTTTTGAACACCGGGGAGCTGTTTTTT. The variable domain in full, completed from reference TRBV7-9 and TRBJ2-2, reads DTGVSQNPRHKITKRGQNVTFRCDPISEHNRLYWYRQTLGQGPEFLTYFQNEAQLEKSRLLSDRFSAERPKGSFSTLEIQRTEQGDSAMYLCASSQTVLNTGELFFGEGSRLTVL.

This clonotype was recorded a few times. The J gene is TRBJ1-1, the V gene TRBV4-3; D unclear. Germline values: CDR1 LGHNA, CDR2 YSLEER. CDR3 length: 13 residues. V gave up 4 bases and J gave up 10 bases, with 16 bases separating them. Written as DNA, the CDR3 is TGCGCCAGCAGCCCGAATGAACAGATGGGAGCTTTCTTT. The encoded protein is CASSPNEQMGAFF.

Comments on this clonotype: The germline gene is not matched at one end of the junction; a read error may be the cause. This rearrangement joins TRBV7-9 to TRBJ2-5, with 8 bases aligning to TRBD2. There are 17 residues in the CDR3. The germline gives CDR1 SEHNR, CDR2 FQNEAQ (reference sequence). CDR3 loop: CASSSIPLTSAQETQYF. The CDR3 DNA reads TGTGCCAGCAGCTCTATCCCTTTGACTAGCGCACAAGAGACACAGTACTTC.